One and the same sample provided the 17 T cell receptor beta chains below, sequenced in a study of T cell clonality in common variable immunodeficiency (dated by TCRdb to 2013 to 2016). The library came from the immunoSEQ multiplex PCR assay. The table comes from immuneACCESS by way of TCRdb, which keeps in-frame sequences with V and J called. Part of the clones is missing from these tables; in studies checked, under half for an unresolved V gene and the rest for unknown reasons. This sample is represented by around 45,000 clones, with no singletons among them. In total, the top ten clones hold about 6.5% of the sample. The sequencing sample was made of peripheral blood mononuclear cells. These receptors were taken from a person aged 18 to 75 in good health.

Many counts were recorded for this clone. The CDR3 end lies 3 residues beyond the end of the read and is filled in from the germline J gene. In the same sample, other DNA sequences code for this CDR3. The chain combines TRBV10-3 with TRBJ2-3, with TRBD2 matching over 12 bases. This CDR3 is 16 amino acids long. The germline V gene has CDR1 ENHRY and CDR2 SYGVKD. The junction had 6 bases not matched to a gene; V was cut back by 3 bases and J by 5 bases. The CDR3 bases that were read are TGTGCCATCAGTGACCGGACTAGCGGGGACAAAGATACG. It is translated as CAISDRTSGDKDT. In full, the CDR3 reads CAISDRTSGDKDTQYF.

In this sample, this clone turned up many times. The sequenced fragment ends 3 residues before the CDR3 boundary, so the rest is inferred from the germline J gene. The gene calls are TRBV18 and TRBJ2-2; possibly TRBD2 for D (5 bases). Germline CDR1 is KGHSH and CDR2 is LQKENI. This CDR3 is built from 14 residues. V shed 4 bases and J shed 2 bases, with 8 bases lying between them. The sequenced CDR3 bases are TGTGCCAGCTCACGAAGGACTAACACCGGGGAG. Translation gives CASSRRTNTGE. The entire CDR3 reads CASSRRTNTGELFF. Together with reference TRBV18 and TRBJ2-2, the CDR3 gives the full variable domain: NAGVMQNPRHLVRRRGQEARLRCSPMKGHSHVYWYRQLPEEGLKFMVYLQKENIIDESGMPKERFSAEFPKEGPSILRIQQVVRGDSAAYFCASSRRTNTGELFFGEGSRLTVL.

To note about this clone: With the read ending 3 residues before the CDR3 end, the germline J gene is used to fill in that end. V gene TRBV2 combines with J gene TRBJ1-2; maybe TRBD1 (6 bases). Per germline, CDR1 SNHLY and CDR2 FYNNEI. The length of the CDR3 is 15 residues. The sequenced CDR3 bases are TGTGCCAGCAGTCCACCCGGGGGGCCTCAAGAGACC. This encodes CASSPPGGPQET. In full, the CDR3 reads CASSPPGGPQETYTF. The full variable domain, completed using reference TRBV2 and TRBJ1-2, is EPEVTQTPSHQVTQMGQEVILRCVPISNHLYFYWYRQILGQKVEFLVSFYNNEISEKSEIFDDQFSVERPDGSNFTLKIRSTKLEDSAMYFCASSPPGGPQETYTFGSGTRLTVV.

This clone was counted at least ten times. The read stops 3 residues short of the end of the CDR3; the missing end is completed from the germline J gene. V usage is TRBV20-1 and J usage is TRBJ2-7, with a possible D match to TRBD1 (6 bases). CDR3 length equals 13 residues. Trimming removed 3 bases from V and 3 bases from J, with 12 bases in between. CDR1 is DFQATT and CDR2 is SNEGSKA in the germline V gene (reference sequence). The CDR3 loop reads CSASRDTHYEQYF. The CDR3 DNA, read in part, is TGCAGTGCTAGCCGGGACACCCACTACGAG.

This clone came up many times. The CDR3 end falls 3 residues outside the read, so it is completed with the germline J gene. The chain uses TRBV5-1 and TRBJ2-7; the D gene is possibly TRBD2 (6 bases). V was clipped by 4 bases and J by 3 bases, with 14 bases between them. Germline values: CDR1 SGHRS, CDR2 YFSETQ. The CDR3 runs to 14 residues. CDR3: CASSTGLEVYEQYF. The part of the CDR3 DNA that was read is TGCGCCAGCAGCACGGGACTCGAGGTCTACGAG.

This clone was detected many times. The observed sequence ends 3 residues before the CDR3 terminus, with the missing tail filled in from the germline J gene. The chain employs TRBV5-1 and TRBJ1-3, with TRBD1 as a possible D gene (5 bases). Germline values: CDR1 SGHRS, CDR2 YFSETQ. V lost 4 bases to trimming and J lost 6 bases, with 23 bases between them. This CDR3 is 17 amino acids long. CDR3 DNA (partial): TGCGCCAGCAGCCCGGACACTATAGCCAGGGCGAAAAACACC. It codes for CASSPDTIARAKNT. The whole CDR3 sequence is CASSPDTIARAKNTIYF.

In this sample, this clone turned up many times. The read ends 3 residues early relative to the CDR3; the germline J gene fills the gap. The gene calls are TRBV5-5 and TRBJ1-1; the D is unclear. The CDR3 covers 14 residues. Germline V gene lookup returns CDR1 SGHKS and CDR2 YYEKEE (reference sequence). V was clipped by 3 bases and J by 0 bases, with 9 bases between them. The chain's CDR3 is CASSSVPLNTEAFF. The CDR3 DNA, read in part, is TGTGCCAGCAGCTCAGTTCCGTTGAACACTGAA.

This clone was seen repeatedly, ten times or more. The read terminates 3 residues ahead of where the CDR3 ends, so the germline J gene completes it. The rearrangement links TRBV5-6 to TRBJ1-1; unclear D gene. In germline, CDR1 is SGHDT, CDR2 YYEEEE. The CDR3 length is 11 residues. The V and J ends lost 0 bases and 7 bases respectively, with 4 bases between them. CDR3 residues: CASSLALEAFF. CDR3 bases read: TGTGCCAGCAGCTTGGCCCTTGAA.

This clone came up many times. The read finishes 3 residues shy of the CDR3 end, and the germline J gene is used to complete it. The chain uses TRBV2 and TRBJ1-2; TRBD1 matches 7 bases. Losses at the gene ends were 2 bases for V and 5 bases for J; bases not matched to a gene: 8. The CDR3 length is 15 residues. Germline V gene lookup returns CDR1 SNHLY and CDR2 FYNNEI. The part of the CDR3 DNA that was read is TGTGCCAGCAGTGAAAAAAGACAGGGCGGGTATGGC. It is translated as CASSEKRQGGYG. Given in full, the CDR3 is CASSEKRQGGYGYTF.

This clone has at least ten counts. The CDR3 end lies 3 residues beyond the end of the read and is filled in from the germline J gene. The chain employs TRBV6-2 or TRBV6-3 and TRBJ2-7, with D possibly TRBD1 on 6 matching bases. The CDR3 has 16 amino acids. V was pared by 6 bases and J by 3 bases, with 21 bases between. Germline CDR1 is MNHEY and CDR2 is SVGEGT. CDR3 DNA (partial): TGTGCCAGCAGCCCCCCTCCGGGACATGTTTTCTACGAG. Amino acids: CASSPPPGHVFYE. From start to end, the CDR3 is CASSPPPGHVFYEQYF.

This clone has at least ten counts. The observed sequence ends 3 residues before the CDR3 terminus, with the missing tail filled in from the germline J gene. This chain uses TRBV5-5 with TRBJ2-7, with TRBD2 identical over 7 bases. The CDR3 runs 12 residues. Germline CDR1 and CDR2: SGHKS and YYEKEE (reference sequence). Losses at the gene ends were 4 bases for V and 3 bases for J; bases not matched to a gene: 1. The covered CDR3 bases are TGTGCCAGCAGCGGGACTATCTACGAG. This codes for CASSGTIYE. In full, the CDR3 reads CASSGTIYEQYF. Using reference TRBV5-5 and TRBJ2-7 for the parts outside the CDR3, the full variable domain is DAGVTQSPTHLIKTRGQQVTLRCSPISGHKSVSWYQQVLGQGPQFIFQYYEKEERGRGNFPDRFSARQFPNYSSELNVNALLLGDSALYLCASSGTIYEQYFGPGTRLTVT.

This clone was counted at least ten times. The sequenced fragment ends 3 residues before the CDR3 boundary, so the rest is inferred from the germline J gene. The chain couples TRBV13 to TRBJ2-5; 9 positions agree with TRBD2. The V segment lost 1 base and the J segment 0 bases; nucleotides outside the gene matches: 6. Per the germline V gene, CDR1 is PRHDT and CDR2 is FYEKMQ (reference sequence). The CDR3 extends over 17 amino acids. CDR3 DNA (partial): TGTGCCAGCAGCTTAGCGATGGCGGGGGGGTACCAAGAGACC. Its translation: CASSLAMAGGYQET. In full, the CDR3 is CASSLAMAGGYQETQYF.

In this sample, this clone turned up many times. At one end, the junction sequence differs from germline, possibly due to a read error. The CDR3 end falls 3 residues outside the read, so it is completed with the germline J gene. The V call is TRBV19, the J call TRBJ1-4, with 9 nucleotides matching TRBD1. CDR3 length equals 17 residues. Germline V gene sequence: CDR1 LNHDA, CDR2 SQIVND (reference sequence). The sequenced part of the CDR3 DNA is TGTGCCAGTAGTTCCCTCGGAATACAGGGGGCTAACGAAAAA. Translating gives CASSSLGIQGANEK. The whole CDR3 protein reads CASSSLGIQGANEKLFF.

This clone turned up a few times. The CDR3 end is not reached by the read, which stops 3 residues before it; the germline J gene fills it in. V usage is TRBV19 and J usage is TRBJ1-5; D remains ambiguous. Germline-derived CDR1 and CDR2 are LNHDA and SQIVND (reference sequence). This CDR3 region has 14 residues. The V and J ends lost 6 bases and 3 bases respectively, with 12 bases between them. The CDR3 protein is CASRIRGVNQPQHF. The CDR3 bases that were read are TGTGCCAGTAGAATCCGGGGAGTCAATCAGCCC.

Concerning this clone: Read sequence stops 3 residues before the CDR3 end, and the germline J gene provides the missing end. The chain has TRBV7-9 and TRBJ1-1; D perhaps matches TRBD1 (6 bases). The V end was cut by 1 base, the J end by 1 base, with 7 bases between. The CDR3 has 14 residues. The V gene's germline CDR1 is SEHNR and CDR2 FQNEAQ (reference sequence). CDR3 region: CASSLEGGNTEAFF. The covered CDR3 bases are TGTGCCAGCAGCTTAGAAGGGGGGAACACTGAA.

This clone was observed at least ten times. The read terminates 3 residues ahead of where the CDR3 ends, so the germline J gene completes it. The chain combines TRBV30 with TRBJ2-7; a weak D match, TRBD1 (6 bases). Germline V gene lookup returns CDR1 GTSNPN and CDR2 SVGIG (reference sequence). The V and J ends lost 4 bases and 0 bases respectively, with 13 bases between them. The CDR3 is 14 amino acids. The sequenced part of the CDR3 DNA is TGTGCCTGGAAGAGGACAGCCCCCTCCTACGAG. This gives the protein CAWKRTAPSYE. The entire CDR3 protein reads CAWKRTAPSYEQYF.

This clone was detected ten times or more. Read data end 3 residues before the CDR3 end; the end is taken from the germline J gene. V and J are TRBV30 and TRBJ2-5; 8 bases agree with TRBD2. Germline V gives CDR1 GTSNPN, CDR2 SVGIG (reference sequence). The junction had 6 bases not matched to a gene; V was cut back by 5 bases and J by 4 bases. The CDR3 has 13 residues. Incomplete CDR3 DNA: TGTGCCTGGTCGGGGGGGCGGTTAGAGACC. As protein: CAWSGGRLET. The whole CDR3 is CAWSGGRLETQYF.